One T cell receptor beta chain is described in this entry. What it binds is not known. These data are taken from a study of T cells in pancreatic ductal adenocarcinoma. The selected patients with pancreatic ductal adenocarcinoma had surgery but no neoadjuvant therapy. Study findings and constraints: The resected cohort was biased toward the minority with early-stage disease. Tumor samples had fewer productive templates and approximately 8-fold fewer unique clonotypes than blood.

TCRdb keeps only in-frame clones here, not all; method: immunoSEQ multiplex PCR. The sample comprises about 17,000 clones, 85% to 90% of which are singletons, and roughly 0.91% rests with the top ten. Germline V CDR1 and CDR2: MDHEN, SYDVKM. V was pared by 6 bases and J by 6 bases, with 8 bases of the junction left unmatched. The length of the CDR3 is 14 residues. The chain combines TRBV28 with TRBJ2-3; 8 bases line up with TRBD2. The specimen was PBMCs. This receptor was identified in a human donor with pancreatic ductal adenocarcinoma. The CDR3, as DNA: TGTGCCAGCAGCCAGCACGGGGGGGTGGATACGCAGTATTTT. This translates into CASSQHGGVDTQYF.